The entry below describes one T cell receptor (beta chain). These data are taken from a study of blood T cell repertoires in COVID-19. Study-wide context: T cells, B-cell-depleted T cells, or PBMCs provided the cDNA or gDNA that served as material.

CDR1 and CDR2 (germline): LNHNV, YYDKDF (reference sequence). The junction had 6 bases not matched to a gene; V was cut back by 3 bases and J by 2 bases. CDR3 length: 16 residues. Resolution of symptoms, clearance, or two negative PCRs was present in recovered Cohort 3 donors. TCRdb's copy holds only in-frame clones and misses some; the assay was immunoSEQ multiplex PCR. The sample yields 150,000 to 200,000 clones, around four fifths seen once. The sequence was obtained from a woman aged 55 to 70 who had recovered from COVID-19. V gene TRBV15 combines with J gene TRBJ2-2; 7 bases match TRBD1. Sequencing was done on a sample of PBMCs or T cells enriched from blood (not recorded which). CDR3 DNA sequence: TGTGCCACCAGCAGCGAGACAGGGACCAACACCGGGGAGCTGTTTTTT. Residues: CATSSETGTNTGELFF.